This T cell receptor (beta chain) is drawn from a study of cytomegalovirus exposure and HLA in healthy donors. CDR3 length equals 17 residues. CDR1 SGHRS and CDR2 YFSETQ come from the germline V gene. Trimming removed 3 bases at V and 4 bases at J, with 20 bases between. Researchers ran the PCR with 60 Vbeta and 13 Jbeta primers. Produced via immunoSEQ multiplex PCR; TCRdb's table is partial and in-frame only. The sample shows 200,000 to 250,000 clones, roughly 80% of them seen only once. This chain links TRBV5-1 with TRBJ2-1; D is perhaps TRBD1 (6 bases). The source material was PBMCs. This receptor was obtained from a woman aged 40 to 50 in good health and CMV-seronegative. CDR3 nucleotides: TGCGCCAGCAGCTCGGCGTCGACTCTCCAGGGGTACAATGAGCAGTTCTTC. Translation: CASSSASTLQGYNEQFF.